One TCR beta chain is described in this entry. This table comes from immunoSEQ multiplex PCR, and its TCRdb copy is limited to in-frame clones, with some not included. The data contain under 35,000 clones, approximately 85% of them seen just once; the ten biggest clones take up 2% to 2.5%. This specimen comes from a study of PD-1 blockade in classical Hodgkin lymphoma. Time point indicated: cycle 4 day 1 (C4D1), after around six weeks of nivolumab. All patients relapsed after autologous stem cell transplantation, and brentuximab vedotin exposure varied. Thawed PBMCs underwent magnetic negative selection to yield purified CD4+ T cells. Germline V gene lookup returns CDR1 SGHTA and CDR2 FQGNSA. With 5 bases removed from V and 1 base from J, the gap between germline ends came to 11 bases. The CDR3 is 15 amino acids.

This sequence was found in a human donor with classical Hodgkin lymphoma. The material sequenced was CD4+ T cells from blood, taken before the fourth cycle of nivolumab. This chain links TRBV7-2 with TRBJ1-4; D not resolved. CDR3 sequence reads: CASSPVTGTNEKLFF. Here the CDR3 DNA reads TGTGCCAGCAGCCCCGTCACGGGAACTAATGAAAAACTGTTTTTT.